This is a list of T cell receptor beta chains from one sample in a study of blood T cell repertoires in COVID-19. This table comes from immunoSEQ multiplex PCR, and its TCRdb copy is limited to in-frame clones, with some not included. Among some 200,000 clones, approximately 87% were seen once, and the ten largest hold over 3.5%. The sequenced sample consisted of peripheral blood. The receptor source for this set is a man between 18 and 35 years old with active or convalescent COVID-19. CDR3s include the opening cysteine and the closing phenylalanine or tryptophan.

v_gene,j_gene,CDR3aa
TRBV6-5,TRBJ2-7,CASSYSYGSGYEQYF
TRBV11-3,TRBJ2-3,CASSLSGGGDTQYF
TRBV19,TRBJ1-2,CASSWPGLNYGYTF
TRBV19,TRBJ1-5,CASSIDQGKSQHF
TRBV2,TRBJ2-7,CASRSTGTATYEQYF
TRBV12-3/TRBV12-4,TRBJ2-7,CASSLDSYYEQYF
TRBV14,TRBJ2-3,CASSPGVAGLLDTQYF
TRBV6-5,TRBJ2-7,CASRGQGRYEQYF
TRBV5-6,TRBJ2-1,CASSLEGLAGGSYNEQFF
TRBV9,TRBJ1-1,CASSVDSPSMRGTEAFF
TRBV6-2/TRBV6-3,TRBJ1-6,CASSYVRDSPLHF
TRBV6-5,TRBJ1-2,CASSYSQGALIYGYTF
TRBV6-5,TRBJ1-1,CASRRTGSTEAFF
TRBV11-3,TRBJ1-2,CASSPQLNGNGYTF
TRBV9,TRBJ2-1,CASRRDRNDEQFF
TRBV7-8,TRBJ2-2,CASNTLKGQGTGELFF
TRBV11-3,TRBJ1-1,CASSVGVSDTEAFF
TRBV12-3/TRBV12-4,TRBJ2-1,CASSSGYEQFF
TRBV6-2/TRBV6-3,TRBJ1-4,CASSYSTSDSSEKLFF
TRBV27,TRBJ2-3,CASSLLGTDTQYF
TRBV3-1/TRBV3-2,TRBJ2-2,CASSPMTGGRELFF
TRBV5-1,TRBJ2-7,CASSLPGSSYEQYF
TRBV7-2,TRBJ1-1,CASSPWTQNTEAFF
TRBV28,TRBJ1-2,CASSPPVGAYGYGYTF
TRBV21-1,TRBJ2-2,CASSKAITRNTGELFF
TRBV14,TRBJ1-1,CASSQDNRGRTEAFF
TRBV14,TRBJ2-1,CASSQDLGTYNEQFF
TRBV9,TRBJ1-6,CASSTRTGRDSPLHF
TRBV28,TRBJ2-3,CASNSQGRDTQYF
TRBV3-1/TRBV3-2,TRBJ1-1,CASSQGPGLNTEAFF
TRBV7-2,TRBJ2-2,CASSPLPSGAGGELFF
TRBV6-5,TRBJ2-1,CAGSAGWSYNEQFF
TRBV19,TRBJ1-5,CASSIVGGGHQPQHF
TRBV7-6,TRBJ1-4,CASSLGVSTNEKLFF
TRBV6-6,TRBJ2-2,CASRPLEGRDTGELFF
TRBV7-2,TRBJ2-5,CASSFTRETQYF
TRBV9,TRBJ1-2,CASSDDSRYYGYTF
TRBV5-1,TRBJ2-6,CASSGGDRGVSGANVLTF
TRBV11-3,TRBJ2-5,CASSLLPETQYF
TRBV7-8,TRBJ2-1,CASSSINEQFF
TRBV11-2,TRBJ1-1,CASSFPGDRDGTEAFF
TRBV25-1,TRBJ2-1,CASSESRREAIPNEQFF
TRBV5-6,TRBJ1-2,CASSLGAIYGYTF
TRBV5-8,TRBJ2-5,CASSLLITVQETQYF